These T cell receptor beta chains were read from a single sample in a study of cytomegalovirus exposure and HLA in healthy donors. Here immunoSEQ multiplex PCR was the method, and the copy in TCRdb shows in-frame clones only, minus some. The table includes more than 110,000 clones, 86% detected once. Sequencing was done on a sample of PBMCs. These TCRs come from a man between 18 and 35 years old in good health and CMV-seronegative. Both conserved end residues are part of each CDR3. The order of the fields is D gene, clone size, J gene, V gene, CDR3 protein, CDR3 DNA. D genes are given only for firm matches. Part of the rows lack a size; the others show once, few, many or a class for expanded clones.

d_gene: NA
abundance: NA
j_gene: TRBJ1-1
v_gene: TRBV14
CDR3aa: CASSQVGGPNTEAFF
CDR3nt: TGTGCCAGCAGCCAAGTGGGTGGGCCGAACACTGAAGCTTTCTTT

d_gene: NA
abundance: NA
j_gene: TRBJ2-1
v_gene: TRBV11-3
CDR3aa: CASSLGGDYNEQFF
CDR3nt: TGTGCCAGCAGCTTAGGGGGGGATTACAATGAGCAGTTCTTC

d_gene: TRBD2
abundance: few
j_gene: TRBJ2-2
v_gene: TRBV5-1
CDR3aa: CASSLVAGASGELFF
CDR3nt: TGCGCCAGCAGCTTGGTAGCGGGGGCGAGCGGGGAGCTGTTTTTT

d_gene: NA
abundance: NA
j_gene: TRBJ2-1
v_gene: TRBV5-1
CDR3aa: CASSSADSSYNEQFF
CDR3nt: TGCGCCAGCAGCTCGGCCGACAGTTCCTACAATGAGCAGTTCTTC

d_gene: NA
abundance: NA
j_gene: TRBJ1-1
v_gene: TRBV6-1
CDR3aa: CASSEGREAFF
CDR3nt: TGTGCCAGCAGTGAGGGGAGGGAAGCTTTCTTT

d_gene: NA
abundance: NA
j_gene: TRBJ1-6
v_gene: TRBV6-5
CDR3aa: CASSYSGQGNSPLHF
CDR3nt: TGTGCCAGCAGTTACTCGGGGCAGGGGAATTCACCCCTCCACTTT

d_gene: NA
abundance: NA
j_gene: TRBJ2-6
v_gene: TRBV2
CDR3aa: CASSIGRLSGANVLTF
CDR3nt: TGTGCCAGCAGTATCGGCAGGCTCTCTGGGGCCAACGTCCTGACTTTC

d_gene: NA
abundance: many
j_gene: TRBJ1-1
v_gene: TRBV6-1
CDR3aa: CASRAGNWRNTEAFF
CDR3nt: TGTGCCAGCAGGGCAGGGAATTGGAGGAACACTGAAGCTTTCTTT

d_gene: NA
abundance: NA
j_gene: TRBJ2-5
v_gene: TRBV5-1
CDR3aa: CASSAVQTQYF
CDR3nt: TGCGCCAGCAGCGCGGTGCAGACCCAGTACTTC

d_gene: TRBD2
abundance: few
j_gene: TRBJ2-7
v_gene: TRBV29-1
CDR3aa: CSVASGRYEQYF
CDR3nt: TGCAGCGTCGCTAGCGGGAGGTACGAGCAGTACTTC

d_gene: NA
abundance: NA
j_gene: TRBJ1-1
v_gene: TRBV12-5
CDR3aa: CASGLVPSDTEAFF
CDR3nt: TGTGCTAGTGGTTTGGTACCATCAGACACTGAAGCTTTCTTT

d_gene: NA
abundance: NA
j_gene: TRBJ2-7
v_gene: TRBV27
CDR3aa: CASSSDKADYEQYF
CDR3nt: TGTGCCAGCAGTTCGGACAAGGCTGACTACGAGCAGTACTTC

d_gene: TRBD1
abundance: NA
j_gene: TRBJ2-2
v_gene: TRBV29-1
CDR3aa: CSVGDADRVETGELFF
CDR3nt: TGCAGCGTTGGGGATGCTGACAGGGTGGAAACCGGGGAGCTGTTTTTT

d_gene: NA
abundance: NA
j_gene: TRBJ1-5
v_gene: TRBV5-1
CDR3aa: CASSPDGSNQPQHF
CDR3nt: TGCGCCAGCAGCCCAGATGGTAGCAATCAGCCCCAGCATTTT

d_gene: NA
abundance: NA
j_gene: TRBJ2-7
v_gene: TRBV5-1
CDR3aa: CASRFGGQGTYEQYF
CDR3nt: TGCGCCAGCAGGTTTGGGGGCCAGGGGACCTACGAGCAGTACTTC

d_gene: NA
abundance: NA
j_gene: TRBJ2-7
v_gene: TRBV15
CDR3aa: CATSRDQGREQYF
CDR3nt: TGTGCCACCAGCAGAGATCAGGGTCGCGAGCAGTACTTC

d_gene: TRBD1
abundance: few
j_gene: TRBJ2-5
v_gene: TRBV19
CDR3aa: CASSIRQGAKETQYF
CDR3nt: TGTGCCAGTAGTATTCGGCAGGGGGCGAAAGAGACCCAGTACTTC

d_gene: TRBD2
abundance: NA
j_gene: TRBJ2-7
v_gene: TRBV6-5
CDR3aa: CASSYNLAGSYEQYF
CDR3nt: TGTGCCAGCAGTTATAATCTAGCGGGATCCTACGAGCAGTACTTC

d_gene: NA
abundance: NA
j_gene: TRBJ1-4
v_gene: TRBV11-2
CDR3aa: CASSLRGSNEKLFF
CDR3nt: TGTGCCAGCAGCCTCAGGGGATCTAATGAAAAACTGTTTTTT

d_gene: NA
abundance: NA
j_gene: TRBJ2-7
v_gene: TRBV5-4
CDR3aa: CASRAERTSYEQYF
CDR3nt: TGTGCCAGCAGGGCCGAACGGACTTCCTACGAGCAGTACTTC

d_gene: TRBD2
abundance: NA
j_gene: TRBJ2-3
v_gene: TRBV29-1
CDR3aa: CSVVAGFTDTQYF
CDR3nt: TGCAGCGTTGTAGCGGGATTCACAGATACGCAGTATTTT

d_gene: TRBD1
abundance: NA
j_gene: TRBJ1-2
v_gene: TRBV5-1
CDR3aa: CASSPPTGTNYGYTF
CDR3nt: TGCGCCAGCAGCCCGCCGACAGGGACTAACTATGGCTACACCTTC

d_gene: NA
abundance: NA
j_gene: TRBJ1-5
v_gene: TRBV28
CDR3aa: CASSFRSGNQPQHF
CDR3nt: TGTGCCAGCAGTTTTCGGTCAGGTAATCAGCCCCAGCATTTT

d_gene: TRBD1
abundance: NA
j_gene: TRBJ2-3
v_gene: TRBV28
CDR3aa: CASSVQGQGTDTQYF
CDR3nt: TGTGCCAGCAGTGTCCAGGGACAGGGGACAGATACGCAGTATTTT

d_gene: NA
abundance: NA
j_gene: TRBJ2-7
v_gene: TRBV4-3
CDR3aa: CASSRFKTDYISYEQYF
CDR3nt: TGCGCCAGCAGCCGGTTTAAGACGGACTACATAAGCTACGAGCAGTACTTC

d_gene: NA
abundance: once
j_gene: TRBJ1-2
v_gene: TRBV18
CDR3aa: CASSPAGGTAGYGYTF
CDR3nt: TGTGCCAGCTCACCCGCGGGGGGGACCGCTGGCTATGGCTACACCTTC

d_gene: NA
abundance: NA
j_gene: TRBJ2-5
v_gene: TRBV5-1
CDR3aa: CASSLGGSLETQYF
CDR3nt: TGCGCCAGCAGCTTGGGGGGCAGTTTAGAGACCCAGTACTTC

d_gene: NA
abundance: NA
j_gene: TRBJ2-7
v_gene: TRBV11-3
CDR3aa: CASSPEVWVIVYEQYF
CDR3nt: TGTGCCAGCAGCCCGGAGGTCTGGGTGATTGTCTACGAGCAGTACTTC

d_gene: TRBD2
abundance: NA
j_gene: TRBJ2-3
v_gene: TRBV5-1
CDR3aa: CASSLMGARGLAGVRAQYF
CDR3nt: TGCGCCAGCAGCCTGATGGGGGCGCGAGGACTAGCGGGAGTTCGGGCGCAGTATTTT

d_gene: TRBD1
abundance: NA
j_gene: TRBJ2-1
v_gene: TRBV2
CDR3aa: CASRNRGALNEQFF
CDR3nt: TGTGCCAGCAGAAACAGGGGGGCCCTCAATGAGCAGTTCTTC

d_gene: NA
abundance: NA
j_gene: TRBJ2-2
v_gene: TRBV27
CDR3aa: CASSLRIAGELFF
CDR3nt: TGTGCCAGCAGTTTGAGGATCGCCGGGGAGCTGTTTTTT

d_gene: NA
abundance: many
j_gene: TRBJ1-5
v_gene: TRBV5-6
CDR3aa: CASSSRELNQPQHF
CDR3nt: TGTGCCAGCAGTTCCCGGGAGCTCAATCAGCCCCAGCATTTT

d_gene: NA
abundance: NA
j_gene: TRBJ2-2
v_gene: TRBV5-6
CDR3aa: CASSLGRDSGELFF
CDR3nt: TGTGCCAGCAGCTTGGGCAGGGATTCCGGGGAGCTGTTTTTT

d_gene: TRBD2
abundance: NA
j_gene: TRBJ2-1
v_gene: TRBV6-6
CDR3aa: CASSYSIPGGEQFF
CDR3nt: TGTGCCAGCAGTTACTCGATTCCGGGAGGGGAGCAGTTCTTC

d_gene: NA
abundance: NA
j_gene: TRBJ2-7
v_gene: TRBV27
CDR3aa: CASSLMLGETYEQYF
CDR3nt: TGTGCCAGCAGTTTAATGCTGGGAGAGACCTACGAGCAGTACTTC

d_gene: NA
abundance: NA
j_gene: TRBJ2-2
v_gene: TRBV6-5
CDR3aa: CASSYRPGWNTGELFF
CDR3nt: TGTGCCAGCAGTTACAGGCCAGGGTGGAACACCGGGGAGCTGTTTTTT

d_gene: NA
abundance: NA
j_gene: TRBJ1-5
v_gene: TRBV5-1
CDR3aa: CASSPSGVSNQPQHF
CDR3nt: TGCGCCAGCAGCCCGTCAGGGGTTAGCAATCAGCCCCAGCATTTT

d_gene: NA
abundance: NA
j_gene: TRBJ2-1
v_gene: TRBV5-1
CDR3aa: CAPKKSQGPYNEQFF
CDR3nt: TGCGCCCCAAAGAAGAGCCAGGGCCCCTACAATGAGCAGTTCTTC

d_gene: TRBD2
abundance: NA
j_gene: TRBJ2-7
v_gene: TRBV10-1
CDR3aa: CASSEASGPYEQYF
CDR3nt: TGCGCCAGCAGTGAGGCTAGCGGGCCCTACGAGCAGTACTTC

d_gene: NA
abundance: NA
j_gene: TRBJ2-7
v_gene: TRBV27
CDR3aa: CASSLSGHLSYEQYF
CDR3nt: TGTGCCAGCAGTTTAAGTGGACATCTCTCCTACGAGCAGTACTTC

d_gene: NA
abundance: NA
j_gene: TRBJ2-1
v_gene: TRBV28
CDR3aa: CASRQTVRNEQFF
CDR3nt: TGTGCCAGCAGACAGACAGTCCGGAATGAGCAGTTCTTC

d_gene: NA
abundance: NA
j_gene: TRBJ2-7
v_gene: TRBV15
CDR3aa: CATGPDRTAYEQYF
CDR3nt: TGTGCCACCGGGCCCGACAGGACTGCCTACGAGCAGTACTTC

d_gene: NA
abundance: NA
j_gene: TRBJ2-1
v_gene: TRBV7-9
CDR3aa: CASSLSADPVNEQFF
CDR3nt: TGTGCCAGCAGCTTAAGCGCAGATCCCGTAAATGAGCAGTTCTTC

d_gene: NA
abundance: NA
j_gene: TRBJ2-1
v_gene: TRBV9
CDR3aa: CASSVEGGPGSNEQFF
CDR3nt: TGTGCCAGCAGCGTAGAAGGAGGGCCGGGGTCGAATGAGCAGTTCTTC

d_gene: NA
abundance: NA
j_gene: TRBJ2-3
v_gene: TRBV5-6
CDR3aa: CASSLRLGARDTQYF
CDR3nt: TGTGCCAGCAGCTTGAGGCTGGGGGCAAGGGATACGCAGTATTTT

d_gene: TRBD1
abundance: once
j_gene: TRBJ1-2
v_gene: TRBV5-1
CDR3aa: CASSWEDRGYSGYTF
CDR3nt: TGCGCCAGCAGCTGGGAAGACAGGGGTTATAGCGGCTACACCTTC

d_gene: TRBD1
abundance: NA
j_gene: TRBJ2-7
v_gene: TRBV5-6
CDR3aa: CASSFSTGGVSYEQYF
CDR3nt: TGTGCCAGCAGCTTCTCGACAGGGGGGGTCTCCTACGAGCAGTACTTC